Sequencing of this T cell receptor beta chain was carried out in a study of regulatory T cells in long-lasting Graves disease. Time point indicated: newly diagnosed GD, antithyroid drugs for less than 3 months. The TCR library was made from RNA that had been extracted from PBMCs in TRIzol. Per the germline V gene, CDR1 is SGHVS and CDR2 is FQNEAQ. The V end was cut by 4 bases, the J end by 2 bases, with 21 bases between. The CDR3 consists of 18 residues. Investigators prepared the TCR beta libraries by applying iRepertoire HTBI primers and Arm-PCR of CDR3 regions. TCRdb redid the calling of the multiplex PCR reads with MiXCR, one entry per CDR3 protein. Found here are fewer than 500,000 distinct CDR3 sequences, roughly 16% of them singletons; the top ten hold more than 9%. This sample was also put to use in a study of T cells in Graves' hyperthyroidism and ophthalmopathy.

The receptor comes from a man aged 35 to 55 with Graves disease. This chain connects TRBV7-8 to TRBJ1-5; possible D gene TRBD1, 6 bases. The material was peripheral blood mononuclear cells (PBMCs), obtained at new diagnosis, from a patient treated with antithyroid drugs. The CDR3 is CASSSQPTGTGGNQPQHF. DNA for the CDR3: TGTGCCAGCAGCTCCCAACCCACAGGGACCGGGGGCAATCAGCCCCAGCATTTT.